The rows below give T cell receptor beta chains drawn from one sample of a study of regulatory T cells in long-lasting Graves disease. TCRdb independently ran MiXCR on the multiplex PCR reads; one entry per CDR3 protein. Of approximately 690,000 distinct CDR3 sequences listed, 30% are singletons. Sequenced here: peripheral blood mononuclear cells (PBMCs), sampled when the disease was refractory, from a patient treated with antithyroid drugs. The receptors originated from a female donor with Graves disease. The CDR3 runs from the conserved cysteine through the conserved F or W. Fields, in order: D gene, clone size, J gene, V gene, CDR3 protein, CDR3 DNA. D genes are given only for firm matches. Size is stated for part of the rows, as once, few or many counts, or as a class when the clone is expanded.

>TRBD1|.|TRBJ1-1|TRBV5-1
CASSLGEDRGRIEAFF
TGCGCCAGCAGCTTGGGGGAAGACAGGGGGCGGATTGAAGCTTTCTTT
>.|.|TRBJ1-2|TRBV11-1
CASSFGWGADGYTF
TGTGCCAGCAGCTTTGGTTGGGGGGCTGACGGCTACACCTTC
>TRBD1|.|TRBJ2-6|TRBV12-3/TRBV12-4
CASSAGTGSSGANVLTF
TGTGCCAGCAGCGCCGGGACAGGGAGCTCTGGGGCCAACGTCCTGACTTTC
>.|.|TRBJ1-2|TRBV27
CASSLDSQFYGYTF
TGTGCCAGCAGTTTGGACAGCCAGTTCTATGGCTACACCTTC
>.|.|TRBJ2-7|TRBV7-4
CASSLAVFSSYEQYF
TGTGCCAGCAGCTTAGCTGTCTTTAGCTCCTACGAGCAGTACTTC
>.|few|TRBJ1-1|TRBV29-1
CSVASGGQAFF
TGCAGCGTTGCTAGCGGGGGTCAAGCTTTCTTT
>.|.|TRBJ2-2|TRBV19
CASSNHYRDHTGELFF
TGTGCCAGTAGTAACCATTACAGGGACCACACCGGGGAGCTGTTTTTT
>TRBD2|.|TRBJ2-1|TRBV20-1
CSARDKALAGGQSHNEQFF
TGCAGTGCTAGAGATAAGGCCCTAGCGGGAGGGCAGTCCCACAATGAGCAGTTCTTC
>TRBD1|.|TRBJ1-2|TRBV12-3/TRBV12-4
CASSLGQNLYGYTF
TGTGCCAGCAGTTTGGGACAGAACCTTTATGGCTACACCTTC
>.|few|TRBJ1-1|TRBV20-1
CSARDLVINQAFF
TGCAGTGCTAGAGATCTGGTCATTAATCAAGCTTTCTTT
>.|.|TRBJ2-7|TRBV15
CATSRDGTPLSYEQYF
TGTGCCACCAGCAGAGATGGGACACCACTTTCCTACGAGCAGTACTTC
>.|.|TRBJ2-5|TRBV2
CATHGALARDQYF
TGTGCCACCCATGGGGCTCTGGCGAGGGACCAGTACTTC
>.|few|TRBJ1-2|TRBV10-1
CASSYDTGSGYTF
TGCGCCAGCAGCTATGACACTGGGTCCGGCTACACCTTC
>.|.|TRBJ1-4|TRBV19
CASSAKVQARREKLFF
TGTGCCAGTAGTGCAAAGGTTCAGGCCCGTCGGGAAAAACTGTTTTTT
>TRBD1|.|TRBJ2-7|TRBV12-3/TRBV12-4
CASSDRVTSAYEQYF
TGTGCCAGCAGCGACAGGGTTACATCGGCCTACGAGCAGTACTTC
>TRBD1|once|TRBJ2-7|TRBV29-1
CSVEGPRDRGYEQYF
TGCAGCGTTGAAGGACCCCGGGACAGGGGCTACGAGCAGTACTTC
>.|.|TRBJ1-5|TRBV30
CAWMVRRYSNQPQHF
TGTGCCTGGATGGTCAGGAGATATAGCAATCAGCCCCAGCATTTT
>.|many|TRBJ2-5|TRBV6-1
CASSQVGGQETQYF
TGTGCCAGCAGCCAAGTGGGGGGTCAGGAGACCCAGTACTTC
>TRBD2|few|TRBJ2-2|TRBV2
CASSEGLGLANTGELFF
TGTGCCAGCAGTGAAGGGTTGGGACTAGCGAACACCGGGGAGCTGTTTTTT
>.|many|TRBJ2-2|TRBV19
CASRSIGELFF
TGTGCCAGTAGATCTATCGGGGAGCTGTTTTTT
>TRBD1|many|TRBJ1-1|TRBV11-2
CASSADRGTEAFF
TGTGCCAGCAGCGCCGACAGGGGCACTGAAGCTTTCTTT
>.|.|TRBJ2-1|TRBV5-1
CASSLDSGYNEQFF
TGCGCCAGCAGCTTGGATAGCGGCTACAATGAGCAGTTCTTC
>TRBD1|many|TRBJ2-5|TRBV20-1
CSASPRQGRQTQYF
TGCAGTGCTAGTCCACGACAGGGCAGGCAGACCCAGTACTTC
>TRBD2|.|TRBJ2-7|TRBV5-1
CASSLRSGGPSYEQYF
TGCGCCAGCAGCTTGAGGTCGGGAGGTCCCTCCTACGAGCAGTACTTC
>.|.|TRBJ1-1|TRBV12-3/TRBV12-4
CASSLAGEVSNTEAFF
TGTGCCAGCAGTTTAGCGGGAGAAGTCAGCAACACTGAAGCTTTCTTT
>.|.|TRBJ1-5|TRBV7-2
CASSFFRDKQPQHF
TGTGCCAGCAGCTTTTTCAGGGACAAGCAGCCCCAGCATTTT
>TRBD1|.|TRBJ1-5|TRBV28
CASSLIGTGGRGQPQHF
TGTGCCAGCAGTTTAATTGGGACAGGGGGCCGAGGACAGCCCCAGCATTTT
>TRBD1|.|TRBJ1-1|TRBV5-4
CASSRILARGVEAFF
TGTGCCAGCAGCCGAATCCTGGCCAGGGGGGTTGAAGCTTTCTTT
>TRBD1|.|TRBJ1-2|TRBV24-1
CATSDLGTESNYGYTF
TGTGCCACCAGTGATTTGGGGACAGAATCTAACTATGGCTACACCTTC
>TRBD2|.|TRBJ2-7|TRBV20-1
CSARDTSGGTSYEQYF
TGCAGTGCTAGAGATACTAGCGGGGGTACTTCCTACGAGCAGTACTTC
>.|many|TRBJ2-7|TRBV12-3/TRBV12-4
CASSFMGAGFYEQYF
TGTGCCAGCAGTTTTATGGGGGCAGGCTTTTACGAGCAGTACTTC
>TRBD1|few|TRBJ1-5|TRBV5-6
CASSFRTGARNQPQHF
TGTGCCAGCAGCTTTAGAACAGGGGCAAGGAATCAGCCCCAGCATTTT
>.|many|TRBJ2-5|TRBV2
CASSGTQAETQYF
TGTGCCAGCAGTGGGACTCAGGCAGAGACCCAGTACTTC
>TRBD2|many|TRBJ2-7|TRBV12-3/TRBV12-4
CASSSGTSGGVRDEQYF
TGTGCCAGCAGTTCTGGGACTAGCGGGGGGGTGCGGGACGAGCAGTACTTC
>TRBD1|.|TRBJ1-1|TRBV5-1
CASSQDRRQAFF
TGCGCCAGCAGCCAGGACAGGCGACAAGCTTTCTTT